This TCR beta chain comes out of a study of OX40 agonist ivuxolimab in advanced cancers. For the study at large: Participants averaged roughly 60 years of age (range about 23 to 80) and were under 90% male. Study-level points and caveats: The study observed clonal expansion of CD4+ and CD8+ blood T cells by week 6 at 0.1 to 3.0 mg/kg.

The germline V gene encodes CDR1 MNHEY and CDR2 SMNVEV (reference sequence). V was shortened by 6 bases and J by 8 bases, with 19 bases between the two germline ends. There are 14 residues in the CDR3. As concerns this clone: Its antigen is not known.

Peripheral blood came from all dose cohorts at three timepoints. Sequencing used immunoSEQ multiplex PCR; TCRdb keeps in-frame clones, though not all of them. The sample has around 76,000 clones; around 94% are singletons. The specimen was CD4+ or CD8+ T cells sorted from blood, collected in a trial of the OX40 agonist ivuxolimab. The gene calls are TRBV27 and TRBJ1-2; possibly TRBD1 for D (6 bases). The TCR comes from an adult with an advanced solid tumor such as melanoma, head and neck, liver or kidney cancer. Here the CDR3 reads CASSFITGLGGYTF. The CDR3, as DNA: TGTGCCAGCAGCTTTATCACAGGGCTAGGGGGCTACACCTTC.